What follows are 26 T cell receptor beta chains derived from one specimen sequenced in a study of cytomegalovirus exposure and HLA in healthy donors. PCR was performed using 60 Vbeta and 13 Jbeta primers. Only in-frame clones appear in the TCRdb table, and some are missing; sequencing was by immunoSEQ multiplex PCR. Reported are 200,000 or so clones; the ten largest clones contain 0.9% to 1.4%. The sequencing sample was made of PBMCs. Receptors originate from a girl aged 2-10 years in good health and CMV-seropositive.

The chain joins TRBV13 to TRBJ2-7; D uncertain. Deletions cut 3 bases from V and 6 bases from J, with 9 bases between. Germline V gene data show CDR1 as PRHDT and CDR2 as FYEKMQ (reference sequence). The CDR3 covers 12 residues. The CDR3 DNA reads TGTGCCAGCAGCTTTAGTTTTGGCGAGCAGTACTTC. This translates into CASSFSFGEQYF.

As concerns this clone: Other DNA variants within this sample encode the same CDR3. The chain joins TRBV19 to TRBJ2-6; TRBD1 matches at 8 bases. V lost 7 bases and J lost 2; bases outside the gene matches: 13. Germline CDR1 LNHDA, CDR2 SQIVND (reference sequence). The CDR3 runs 18 residues. CDR3 sequence (DNA): TGTGCCAGTACCCGGGCTAATACAGGGGGAGCTGGGGCCAACGTCCTGACTTTC. Its translation is CASTRANTGGAGANVLTF.

The chain employs TRBV30 and TRBJ2-5; a weak D match, TRBD1 (6 bases). This CDR3 is built from 13 residues. Trimming took off 5 bases at V and 4 bases at J, with 14 bases between the two ends. CDR1 GTSNPN and CDR2 SVGIG come from the germline V gene (reference sequence). The CDR3 bases are TGTGCCTGGGTAAAGGGGGACGGAGAGACCCAGTACTTC. Translation gives CAWVKGDGETQYF.

CDR3 nucleotides: TGTGCCAGCAGCCCCGGGGGTAGCAATGAGCAGTTCTTC. Protein: CASSPGGSNEQFF. The chain is built from TRBV5-4 and TRBJ2-1; tentative D call: TRBD2 (6 bases). V dropped 4 bases and J dropped 6 bases, with 11 bases sitting between them. CDR1 is SGHNT, CDR2 YYREEE, per germline (reference sequence). The CDR3 runs to 13 residues. The full variable domain, rest sourced from reference TRBV5-4 and TRBJ2-1, is ETGVTQSPTHLIKTRGQQVTLRCSSQSGHNTVSWYQQALGQGPQFIFQYYREEENGRGNFPPRFSGLQFPNYSSELNVNALELDDSALYLCASSPGGSNEQFFGPGTRLTVL.

The chain employs TRBV19 and TRBJ2-5; D may be TRBD1 (5 bases). From germline, CDR1 is LNHDA and CDR2 SQIVND (reference sequence). This CDR3 spans 13 amino acids. Trimming removed 4 bases from V and 2 bases from J, with 8 bases in between. The DNA for the CDR3 is TGTGCCAGTAGTACCGCAGGGCAAGAGACCCAGTACTTC. Encoded protein: CASSTAGQETQYF.

This chain links TRBV5-1 with TRBJ2-7; 7 nucleotides agree with TRBD1. Germline V gene sequence: CDR1 SGHRS, CDR2 YFSETQ. V was clipped by 3 bases and J by 2 bases; unmatched bases: 8. The CDR3 totals 15 residues. CDR3 protein: CASSWRQGAPYEQYF. The CDR3 DNA follows: TGCGCCAGCAGCTGGAGACAGGGAGCGCCCTACGAGCAGTACTTC.

The rearrangement links TRBV30 to TRBJ2-2; 8 positions match TRBD1. The CDR3 length is 15 residues. Germline V CDR1 and CDR2: GTSNPN, SVGIG (reference sequence). Trimming took 1 base from V and 6 from J; bases not matched to a gene: 7. This chain's CDR3 is CAWSEDRGYAGELFF. In nucleotides, the CDR3 is TGTGCCTGGAGTGAAGACAGGGGTTACGCCGGGGAGCTGTTTTTT. The full variable domain, rest sourced from reference TRBV30 and TRBJ2-2, is SQTIHQWPATLVQPVGSPLSLECTVEGTSNPNLYWYRQAAGRGLQLLFYSVGIGQISSEVPQNLSASRPQDRQFILSSKKLLLSDSGFYLCAWSEDRGYAGELFFGEGSRLTVL.

The chain carries TRBV11-2 and TRBJ2-7, with D possibly TRBD2 on 7 matching bases. This CDR3 is built from 15 residues. Deletions cut 7 bases from V and 0 bases from J, with 16 bases between. The germline V gene encodes CDR1 SGHAT and CDR2 FQNNGV. CDR3 loop: CASTLRRGPSYEQYF. For the CDR3, the DNA is TGTGCCAGCACCCTACGGCGGGGGCCCTCCTACGAGCAGTACTTC.

This chain connects TRBV19 to TRBJ2-6; TRBD1 is a possible D gene (6 bases). Germline V lookup: CDR1 LNHDA, CDR2 SQIVND (reference sequence). V dropped 7 bases and J dropped 0 bases, with 13 bases sitting between them. The length of the CDR3 is 16 residues. The DNA of the CDR3 is TGTGCCAGTATCCGGGACAATTTCTCTGGGGCCAACGTCCTGACTTTC. This encodes CASIRDNFSGANVLTF.

This sequence joins TRBV4-1 and TRBJ2-5, with TRBD2 identical over 10 bases. Germline V gene lookup returns CDR1 MGHRA and CDR2 YSYEKL. CDR3 length equals 15 residues. The junction had 6 bases not matched to a gene; V was cut back by 5 bases and J by 3 bases. The CDR3 DNA reads as TGCGCCAGCAGCTTGGGGCTAGCGGGAGAAGAGACCCAGTACTTC. Translating it yields CASSLGLAGEETQYF.

This chain joins TRBV10-3 and TRBJ1-4; 8 bases are shared with TRBD1. Germline V gene data show CDR1 as ENHRY and CDR2 as SYGVKD. The length of the CDR3 is 14 residues. V was pared by 10 bases and J by 8 bases, with 12 bases of the junction left unmatched. The CDR3 reads CATTLGQGREKLFF. CDR3 bases: TGTGCCACCACCCTCGGACAGGGTAGGGAAAAACTGTTTTTT.

V gene TRBV27 combines with J gene TRBJ1-1, with a weak D call TRBD1 (6 bases). Germline values: CDR1 MNHEY, CDR2 SMNVEV (reference sequence). V was trimmed by 5 bases and J by 7 bases, leaving 14 bases between them. The CDR3 has 13 residues. The CDR3 spells CASSGGSRYEAFF. CDR3 DNA sequence: TGTGCCAGCAGTGGGGGCTCCAGATATGAAGCTTTCTTT.

V gene TRBV7-2 combines with J gene TRBJ2-5; the D gene is possibly TRBD1 (6 bases). The end of the DNA fits TRBJ2-7 better, so the J call may be wrong. CDR1 is SGHTA, CDR2 FQGNSA, per germline. This CDR3 is 14 amino acids long. CDR3 DNA sequence: TGTGCCAGCAGACAACAGGGATTCTCCTACGAGCAGTACTTC. This sequence encodes CASRQQGFSYEQYF.

V is TRBV6-1 and J is TRBJ1-1; the match to TRBD1 covers 7 bases. The germline gives CDR1 MNHNS, CDR2 SASEGT. This CDR3 has 13 amino acids. With 2 bases clipped from V and 7 bases from J, the junction kept 4 bases outside the gene matches. CDR3 loop: CASSERGDSEAFF. In DNA, the CDR3 is TGTGCCAGCAGTGAAAGGGGGGACAGTGAAGCTTTCTTT.

The chain employs TRBV6-5 and TRBJ2-7, with 8 nucleotides matching TRBD2. The CDR3 runs 16 residues. CDR1 is MNHEY and CDR2 is SVGAGI in the germline V gene. V was clipped by 1 base and J by 2 bases; unmatched bases: 7. For the CDR3, the DNA is TGTGCCAGCAGTTACTTCGCCGGGACTAGAACCTACGAGCAGTACTTC. It specifies CASSYFAGTRTYEQYF.

V is TRBV7-9 and J is TRBJ2-1; D perhaps matches TRBD1 (5 bases). The CDR3 is 15 amino acids. Trimming stripped 5 bases from V and 8 bases from J, with 19 bases between. The germline V gene encodes CDR1 SEHNR and CDR2 FQNEAQ (reference sequence). The CDR3 spells CASSPDLQVLHEQFF. The CDR3 nucleotides read TGTGCCAGCAGCCCGGATTTACAGGTTCTACATGAGCAGTTCTTC.

The V gene is TRBV19, the J gene TRBJ2-1; tentatively, D is TRBD2 (7 bases). V lost 5 bases to trimming and J lost 9 bases, with 26 bases between them. There are 17 residues in the CDR3. Germline V gene data show CDR1 as LNHDA and CDR2 as SQIVND (reference sequence). CDR3 coding DNA: TGTGCCAGTAGTTCCACTAGTGGGATGGGGAGGGGGGCTGAGCAGTTCTTC. This gives the protein CASSSTSGMGRGAEQFF.

CDR3 sequence (DNA): TGTGCCAGCTCACCACTCGACACCGTGGGTGACACTGAAGCTTTCTTT. Translating it yields CASSPLDTVGDTEAFF. The rearrangement links TRBV18 to TRBJ1-1, with D unresolved. Germline V lookup: CDR1 KGHSH, CDR2 LQKENI. This CDR3 comprises 16 residues. V dropped 1 base and J dropped 3 bases, with 15 bases sitting between them. The full variable domain, rest sourced from reference TRBV18 and TRBJ1-1, is NAGVMQNPRHLVRRRGQEARLRCSPMKGHSHVYWYRQLPEEGLKFMVYLQKENIIDESGMPKERFSAEFPKEGPSILRIQQVVRGDSAAYFCASSPLDTVGDTEAFFGQGTRLTVV.

The chain recombines TRBV28 with TRBJ2-7; no clear D gene. V was cut by 4 bases and J by 0 bases, with 10 bases left in between. Germline V gene sequence: CDR1 MDHEN, CDR2 SYDVKM. This CDR3 region has 14 residues. This CDR3 reads CASSSGFNSYEQYF. The CDR3 DNA is TGTGCCAGCAGTTCCGGGTTCAACTCCTACGAGCAGTACTTC.

The V gene is TRBV9, the J gene TRBJ2-1; 11 bases agree with TRBD2. The germline V gene has CDR1 SGDLS and CDR2 YYNGEE. CDR3 length: 15 amino acids. Trimming at V came to 0 bases and at J to 8 bases, leaving 4 bases not matched to a gene. The CDR3 loop is CASSVGLAGGHEQFF. The CDR3 bases are TGTGCCAGCAGCGTAGGGCTAGCGGGAGGTCATGAGCAGTTCTTC.

The chain carries TRBV11-3 and TRBJ2-5; 9 bases agree with TRBD1. V gave up 5 bases and J gave up 3 bases; unmatched junction bases: 7. Germline V gene lookup returns CDR1 SGHNT and CDR2 YENEEA. The CDR3 covers 15 residues. Here the CDR3 DNA reads TGTGCCAGCAGCCAGGGACAGGGCGTCGAAGAGACCCAGTACTTC. It codes for CASSQGQGVEETQYF. The full variable domain, its missing parts supplied by reference TRBV11-3 and TRBJ2-5, is EAGVVQSPRYKIIEKKQPVAFWCNPISGHNTLYWYLQNLGQGPELLIRYENEEAVDDSQLPKDRFSAERLKGVDSTLKIQPAELGDSAVYLCASSQGQGVEETQYFGPGTRLLVL.

The gene calls are TRBV28 and TRBJ1-1; 11 bases match TRBD1. This CDR3 has 19 residues. V lost 9 bases, J lost 8 bases, and 26 bases stayed unmatched. Germline CDR1 MDHEN, CDR2 SYDVKM. The CDR3 reads CARALSPGQGVSRVPEAFF. The CDR3 DNA sequence: TGTGCCAGAGCCCTATCTCCGGGACAGGGGGTTTCCCGGGTCCCCGAAGCTTTCTTT.

The chain uses TRBV27 and TRBJ2-7, with D possibly being TRBD2 (6 bases). Germline V CDR1 and CDR2: MNHEY, SMNVEV (reference sequence). The CDR3 is 16 amino acids. Trimming cost V 1 base and J 7 bases, with 20 bases left between them. CDR3 residues: CASSLLGLSTPGEQYF. CDR3 bases: TGTGCCAGCAGTTTATTGGGACTGTCGACGCCGGGGGAGCAGTACTTC.

The V and J genes are TRBV9 and TRBJ1-2, with a weak D call TRBD1 (5 bases). Trimming removed 4 bases from V and 8 bases from J, with 30 bases in between. There are 18 residues in the CDR3. The germline V gene has CDR1 SGDLS and CDR2 YYNGEE. CDR3 in amino acids: CASSLIGGKTADLGGYTF. CDR3 bases: TGTGCCAGCAGCCTAATAGGCGGGAAGACAGCCGATCTTGGGGGCTACACCTTC.

The chain employs TRBV6-5 and TRBJ1-1; D is possibly TRBD1 (5 bases). V was clipped by 2 bases and J by 5 bases, with 18 bases between them. The CDR3 is 16 residues long. Looked up from germline, CDR1 is MNHEY and CDR2 is SVGAGI. CDR3 in amino acids: CASSYRSGWGQTEAFF. The CDR3 DNA is TGTGCCAGCAGTTACCGAAGTGGGTGGGGCCAGACTGAAGCTTTCTTT.

The chain recombines TRBV28 with TRBJ1-2; 7 bases line up with TRBD1. The germline CDR1 and CDR2 sequences are MDHEN and SYDVKM. J was trimmed by 4 bases and V by 5 bases; bases with no gene match: 10. The CDR3 has 15 amino acids. CDR3 residues: CASSLTTGSGYGYTF. CDR3 coding DNA: TGTGCCAGCAGTCTAACGACAGGGTCGGGCTATGGCTACACCTTC.